This T cell receptor beta chain was found in a study of cytomegalovirus exposure and HLA in healthy donors. Study information: An early data release held 75 million to 100 million unique TCRs from HLA-typed donors. Ancestry clustering placed about four fifths of 350 to 500 genotyped donors in the Caucasian-associated cluster.

This CDR3 region has 13 residues. Trimming removed 3 bases at V and 2 bases at J, with 10 bases between. Germline CDR1 SQVTM, CDR2 ANQGSEA. Findings of the study overall: A highly shared variant cluster was judged a likely technical artifact.

A note on this clone: Its matching antigen is unknown.

It was with 60 Vbeta and 13 Jbeta primers that the PCR ran. Produced via immunoSEQ multiplex PCR; TCRdb's table is partial and in-frame only. The table records around 38,000 clones, 66% of them present only once. The rearrangement uses TRBV29-1 and TRBJ1-2; maybe TRBD1 (6 bases). The sequenced sample was PBMCs. The sequence came from a man in his forties or fifties in good health and CMV-seropositive. CDR3 sequence: CSVEGQGNYGYTF. CDR3 nucleotides: TGCAGCGTTGAGGGGCAGGGGAACTATGGCTACACCTTC.